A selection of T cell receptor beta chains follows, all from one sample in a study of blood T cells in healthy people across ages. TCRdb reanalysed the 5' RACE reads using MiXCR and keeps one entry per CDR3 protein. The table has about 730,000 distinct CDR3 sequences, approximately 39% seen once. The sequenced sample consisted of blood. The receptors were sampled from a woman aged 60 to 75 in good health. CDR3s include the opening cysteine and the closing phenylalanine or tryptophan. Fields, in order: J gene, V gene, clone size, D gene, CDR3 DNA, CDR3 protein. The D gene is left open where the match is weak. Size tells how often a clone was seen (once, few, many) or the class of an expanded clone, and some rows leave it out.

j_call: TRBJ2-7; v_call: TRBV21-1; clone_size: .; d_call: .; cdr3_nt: TGTGCCAGCAGCAAAGATGACAGGGGGCGATGCTACGAGCAGTACTTC; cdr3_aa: CASSKDDRGRCYEQYF
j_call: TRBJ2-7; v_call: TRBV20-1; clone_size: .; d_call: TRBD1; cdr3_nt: TGCAGTGCTAGAGCGGACAGGGCTCCCTACGAGCAGTACTTC; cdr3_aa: CSARADRAPYEQYF
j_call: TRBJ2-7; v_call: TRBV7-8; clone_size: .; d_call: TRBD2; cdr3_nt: TGTGCCAGCAGCCAATCTCGGGGAGGTTTAGCGGGAGGGCTTACCTACGAGCAGTACTTC; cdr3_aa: CASSQSRGGLAGGLTYEQYF
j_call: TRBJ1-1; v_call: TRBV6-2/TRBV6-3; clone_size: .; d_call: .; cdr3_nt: TGTGCCAGCAGTTACAGGGGGGAGACTGAAGCTTTCTTT; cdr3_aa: CASSYRGETEAFF
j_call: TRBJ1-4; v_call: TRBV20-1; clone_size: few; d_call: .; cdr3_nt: TGCAGTGCTCCTACGATGGATGAAAAACTGTTTTTT; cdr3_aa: CSAPTMDEKLFF
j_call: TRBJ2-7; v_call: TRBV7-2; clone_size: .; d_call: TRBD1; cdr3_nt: TGTGCCAGCAGCCCAGGGGGACAGGCCGCCTACGAGCAGTACTTC; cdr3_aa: CASSPGGQAAYEQYF
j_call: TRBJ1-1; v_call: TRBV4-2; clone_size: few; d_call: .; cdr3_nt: TGTGCCAGCAGCCAAATTCCGAAGGCTGAAGCTTTCTTT; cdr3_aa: CASSQIPKAEAFF
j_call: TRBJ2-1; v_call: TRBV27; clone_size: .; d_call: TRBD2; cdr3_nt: TGTGCCACCAACCGTATGGGATTAGGACTAGCGGGAATGGGAGGAAACAATGAGCAGTTCTTC; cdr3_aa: CATNRMGLGLAGMGGNNEQFF
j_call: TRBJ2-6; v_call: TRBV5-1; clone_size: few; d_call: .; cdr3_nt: TGCGCCAGCAGCACCGGGACGTCCTCTGGGGCCAACGTCCTGACTTTC; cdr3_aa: CASSTGTSSGANVLTF
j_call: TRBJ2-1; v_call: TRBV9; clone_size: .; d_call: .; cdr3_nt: TGTGCCAGCAGCGTTAGCGCCAGCTCCTACAATGAGCAGTTCTTC; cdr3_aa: CASSVSASSYNEQFF
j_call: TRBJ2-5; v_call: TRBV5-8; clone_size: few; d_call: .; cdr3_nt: TGTGCCAGCAGCCCCCGTCGAGCGCTGTACCAAGAGACCCAGTACTTC; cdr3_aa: CASSPRRALYQETQYF
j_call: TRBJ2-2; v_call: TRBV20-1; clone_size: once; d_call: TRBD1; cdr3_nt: TGCAGTGCGGGACAGGGACGGGGAACCGGGGAGCTGTTTTTT; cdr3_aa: CSAGQGRGTGELFF
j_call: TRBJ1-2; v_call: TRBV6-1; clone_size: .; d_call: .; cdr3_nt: TGTGCCAGCAGTCCCCAACAGCCTATCAAATTCTCTAACTATGGCTACACCTTC; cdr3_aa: CASSPQQPIKFSNYGYTF
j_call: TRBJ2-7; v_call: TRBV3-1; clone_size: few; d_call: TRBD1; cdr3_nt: TGTGCCAGCAGACCGCACAGGGGCGAATCCTCCTACAATGAGCAGTACTTC; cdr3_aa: CASRPHRGESSYNEQYF
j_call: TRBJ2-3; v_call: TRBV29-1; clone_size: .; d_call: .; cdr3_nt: TGCAGCGTTCGGGGGGCGGGGGCCACAGATACGCAGTATTTT; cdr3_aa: CSVRGAGATDTQYF
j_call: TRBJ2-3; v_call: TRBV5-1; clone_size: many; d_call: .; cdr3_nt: TGCGCCAGCAGCTTGGACGGGGGTACCGGCGTTAAAGATACGCAGTATTTT; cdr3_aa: CASSLDGGTGVKDTQYF
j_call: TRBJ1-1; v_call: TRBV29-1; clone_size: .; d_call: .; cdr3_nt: TGCAGCGCTGTAAGGGGTTTGAACACTGAAGCTTTCTTT; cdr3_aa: CSAVRGLNTEAFF
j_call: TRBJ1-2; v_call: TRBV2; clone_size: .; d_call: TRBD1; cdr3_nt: TGTGCCAGCAGGATAGGACAGGGCTATGGCTACACCTTC; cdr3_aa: CASRIGQGYGYTF
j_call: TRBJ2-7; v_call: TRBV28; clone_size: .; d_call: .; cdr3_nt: TGTGCCAGCAGTTTAGAGGTCCTCTACGAGCAGTACTTC; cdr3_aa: CASSLEVLYEQYF
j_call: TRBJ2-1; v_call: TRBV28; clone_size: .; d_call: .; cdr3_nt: TGTGCCGGGGGACCCGGGGCTAGCGCGAACAATGAGCAGTTCTTC; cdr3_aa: CAGGPGASANNEQFF
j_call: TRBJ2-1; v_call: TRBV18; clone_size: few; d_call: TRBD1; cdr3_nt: TGTGCCAGCTCACCGGCCGGGACAGTTCCAAGGGAGCAGTTCTTC; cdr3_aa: CASSPAGTVPREQFF
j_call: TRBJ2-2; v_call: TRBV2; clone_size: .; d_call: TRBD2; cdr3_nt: TGTGCCAGCAGGCGTCTAGCGGGAGAGACCGGGGAGCTGTTTTTT; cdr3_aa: CASRRLAGETGELFF
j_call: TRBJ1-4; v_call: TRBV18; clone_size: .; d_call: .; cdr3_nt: TGTGCCAGCTCAGAAGGGCGTCTGCCTAATGAAAAACTGTTTTTT; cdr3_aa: CASSEGRLPNEKLFF
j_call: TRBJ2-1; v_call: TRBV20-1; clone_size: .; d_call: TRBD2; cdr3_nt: TGCAGTGCTAGACAGCTTCGACTAGCGGGGAGGGGCAATGAGCAGTTCTTC; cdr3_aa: CSARQLRLAGRGNEQFF
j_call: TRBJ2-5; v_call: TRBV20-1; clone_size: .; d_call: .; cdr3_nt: TGCAGTGCCCGCACAGGTCTGCAAGAGACCCAGTACTTC; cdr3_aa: CSARTGLQETQYF
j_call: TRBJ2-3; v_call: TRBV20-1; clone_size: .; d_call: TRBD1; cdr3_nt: TGCAGTGCTGCTAGGACAGGGGGAGCAGATGCGCAGTATTTT; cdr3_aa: CSAARTGGADAQYF
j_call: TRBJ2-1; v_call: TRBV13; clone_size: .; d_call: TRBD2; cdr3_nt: TGTGCCAGCAGCCTCCCAGGAAGCGGGGGGGTCGGGGAGCAGTTCTTC; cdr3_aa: CASSLPGSGGVGEQFF
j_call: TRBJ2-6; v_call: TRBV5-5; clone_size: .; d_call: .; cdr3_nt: TGTGCCAGCGTCAAAAGCGGTGGCTCTGGGGCCAACGTCCTGACTTTC; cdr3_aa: CASVKSGGSGANVLTF
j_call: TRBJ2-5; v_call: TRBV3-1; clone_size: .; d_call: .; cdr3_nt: TGTGCCAGCAGCCAAGCCAACAGGGCCGGGCAGTACTTC; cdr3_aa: CASSQANRAGQYF
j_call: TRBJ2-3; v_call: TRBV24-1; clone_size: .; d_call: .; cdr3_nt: TGTGCCACCAGTGGGTTTTACGGTGCATCTAGCACAGATACGCAGTATTTT; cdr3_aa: CATSGFYGASSTDTQYF
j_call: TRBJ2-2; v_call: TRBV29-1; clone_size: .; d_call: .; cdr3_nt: TGCAGCGTCGGGACATCAAACACCGGGGAGCTGTTTTTT; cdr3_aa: CSVGTSNTGELFF
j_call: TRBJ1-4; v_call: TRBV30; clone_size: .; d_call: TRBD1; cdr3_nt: TGTGCCTGGAGGACAGGGGTTAGTGAAAAACTGTTTTTT; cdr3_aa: CAWRTGVSEKLFF
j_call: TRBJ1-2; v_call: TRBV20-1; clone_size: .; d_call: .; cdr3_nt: TGCAGTGCTAGAGGCCAGGGAGGTCGCTATGGCTACACCTTC; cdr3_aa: CSARGQGGRYGYTF
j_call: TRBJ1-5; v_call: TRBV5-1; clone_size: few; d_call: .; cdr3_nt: TGCGCCAGCAGCCTGGGGACGGAGAATCAGCCCCAGCATTTT; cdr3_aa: CASSLGTENQPQHF
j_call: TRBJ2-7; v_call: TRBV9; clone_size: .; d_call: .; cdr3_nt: TGTGCCAGCAGCGTAGGTTACTCCTACAATGAGCAGTACTTC; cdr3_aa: CASSVGYSYNEQYF
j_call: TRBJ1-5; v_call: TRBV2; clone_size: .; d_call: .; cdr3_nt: TGTGCCAGCAGTGAAGCAAAGGCCCCGCGGACGCCCCAGCATTTT; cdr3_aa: CASSEAKAPRTPQHF
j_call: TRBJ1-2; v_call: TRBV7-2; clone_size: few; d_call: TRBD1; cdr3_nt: TGTGCCAGCAGGCCCGGAGGGGGCGACTATGGCTACACCTTC; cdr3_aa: CASRPGGGDYGYTF
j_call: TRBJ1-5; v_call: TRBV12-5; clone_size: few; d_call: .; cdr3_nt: TGTGCTAGTGGCCCTTCCGGGGGCAATCAGCCCCAGCATTTT; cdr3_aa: CASGPSGGNQPQHF
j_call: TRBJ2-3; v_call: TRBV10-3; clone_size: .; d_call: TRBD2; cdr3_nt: TGTGCCATCACGGGGAGGGAGACAGATACGCAGTATTTT; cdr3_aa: CAITGRETDTQYF
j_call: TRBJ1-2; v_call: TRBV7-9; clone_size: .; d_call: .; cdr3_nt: TGTGCCAGCAGTCTTGTTGGTGGCAGGAACTATGGCTACACCTTC; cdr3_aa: CASSLVGGRNYGYTF
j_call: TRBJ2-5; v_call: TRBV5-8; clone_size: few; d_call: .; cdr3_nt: TGTGCCAGCAGCTCCACAGTGGAGGTGGAGACCCAGTACTTC; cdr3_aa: CASSSTVEVETQYF
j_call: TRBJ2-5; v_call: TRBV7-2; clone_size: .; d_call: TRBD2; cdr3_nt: TGTGCCAGCAGCGATCGGACTAGCGGACAACAAGAGACCCAGTACTTC; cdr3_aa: CASSDRTSGQQETQYF
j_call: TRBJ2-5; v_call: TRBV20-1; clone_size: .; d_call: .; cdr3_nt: TGCAGTGCCTCCTCAGAAGGGCGGTTCCAAGAGACCCAGTACTTC; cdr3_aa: CSASSEGRFQETQYF
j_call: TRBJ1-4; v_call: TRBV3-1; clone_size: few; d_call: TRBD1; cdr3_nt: TGTGCCAGCAGACAGGGGGGAGAAGAAAAACTGTTTTTT; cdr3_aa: CASRQGGEEKLFF
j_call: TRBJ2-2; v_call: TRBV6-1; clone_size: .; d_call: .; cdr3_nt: TGTGCCAGCAGTGAATACCCGCGAGCGAGTGAAATCGGGGAGCTGTTTTTT; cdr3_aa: CASSEYPRASEIGELFF
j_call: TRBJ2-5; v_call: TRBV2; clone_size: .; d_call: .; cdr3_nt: TGTGCCAGCAGTGATCGAGGGAAACAACAAGAGACCCAGTACTTC; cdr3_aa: CASSDRGKQQETQYF
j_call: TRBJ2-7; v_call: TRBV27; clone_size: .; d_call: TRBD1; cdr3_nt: TGTGCCAGCAGGACAGGGGCACCTGGCGAGCAGTACTTC; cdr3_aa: CASRTGAPGEQYF
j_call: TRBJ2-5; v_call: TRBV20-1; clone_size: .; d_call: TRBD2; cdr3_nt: TGCAGTGCAAGTATGACTAGCGAGGAGACCCAGTACTTC; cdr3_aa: CSASMTSEETQYF
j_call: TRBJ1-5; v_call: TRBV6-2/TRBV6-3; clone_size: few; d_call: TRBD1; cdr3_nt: TGTGCCAGCAGTCCACGACAGGGGGGCAACAATCAGCCCCAGCATTTT; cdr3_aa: CASSPRQGGNNQPQHF
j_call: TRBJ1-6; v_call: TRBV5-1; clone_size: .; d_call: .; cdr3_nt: TGCGCCAGCAGCCCTGCGGGGGACAATTCACCCCTCCACTTT; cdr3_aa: CASSPAGDNSPLHF
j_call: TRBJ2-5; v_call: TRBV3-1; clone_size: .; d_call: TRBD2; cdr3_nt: TGTGCCAGCAGTGGGACTAGCGGGGGGGCCGCTTCTTCCCGAGAGACCCAGTACTTC; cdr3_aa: CASSGTSGGAASSRETQYF
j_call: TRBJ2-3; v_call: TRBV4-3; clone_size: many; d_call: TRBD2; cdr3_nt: TGCGCCAGCAGCCAAGAATCCAGGCTAGCGGGAGGGATGGGTTATACGCAGTATTTT; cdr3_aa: CASSQESRLAGGMGYTQYF